This T cell receptor (beta chain) emerged from a study of cytomegalovirus exposure and HLA in healthy donors. The study ran its PCR with 60 Vbeta and 13 Jbeta primers. Original processing notes: In a later analysis, approximately 73 million unique TCR beta chains included roughly 11 million shared by two or more donors. Profiling relied on immunoSEQ multiplex PCR, and the TCRdb table lists in-frame clones only, not all of them. V, J and clone size are taken as reported in that table, and D and trimming were inferred from the DNA itself. Of 85,000 to 110,000 clones listed, more than 75% are singletons. This clone has more than one count but fewer than ten. The germline V gene encodes CDR1 SEHNR and CDR2 FQNEAQ (reference sequence). Losses at the gene ends were 3 bases for V and 5 bases for J; bases not matched to a gene: 7. The CDR3 contains 14 residues.

The receptor was isolated from a woman under 30 in good health and CMV-seropositive. This rearrangement joins TRBV7-9 to TRBJ2-7; 7 positions match TRBD2. Source material: PBMCs. In DNA form, the CDR3 reads TGTGCCAGCAGCTTGGCCTTGGGGGGGAACGAGCAGTACTTC. Protein product: CASSLALGGNEQYF.